This passage covers 16 T cell receptor beta chains from one sample sequenced in a study of control samples from healthy donors and cancer patients. TCRdb keeps only in-frame clones here, not all; method: immunoSEQ multiplex PCR. The sample records around 51,000 clones, approximately 80% being singletons. Source material: blood. The receptors derive from a man in his 70s in good health.

V gene TRBV6-2 or TRBV6-3 combines with J gene TRBJ2-2; D call uncertain. The germline V gene has CDR1 MNHEY and CDR2 SVGEGT. Trimming shortened V by 3 bases and J by 6 bases, and 5 bases separated the two germline ends. The CDR3 runs to 12 residues. CDR3 sequence (DNA): TGTGCCAGCAGTTATTTTGCCGGGGAGCTGTTTTTT. It specifies CASSYFAGELFF.

The rearrangement links TRBV5-1 to TRBJ2-3, with a tentative D call TRBD1 (5 bases). This CDR3 is 15 amino acids long. The germline V gene has CDR1 SGHRS and CDR2 YFSETQ. The germline V and J ends were trimmed by 3 bases and 3 bases, with 14 bases remaining between them. The CDR3, as DNA: TGCGCCAGCAGCTCGGTCGGCAGGGAAACAGATACGCAGTATTTT. Its translation: CASSSVGRETDTQYF.

The V call is TRBV5-8, the J call TRBJ1-6; possible D gene TRBD1, 6 bases. Trimming pared 9 bases from V and 0 bases from J, leaving 10 bases between. The germline CDR1 and CDR2 sequences are SGHTS and YDEGEE. The CDR3 length is 14 residues. The CDR3 region is CATLGGSYNSPLHF. The DNA of the CDR3 is TGTGCCACCTTAGGGGGCTCCTATAATTCACCCCTCCACTTT.

V and J are TRBV5-4 and TRBJ2-1; 9 bases are shared with TRBD1. CDR3 size: 16 residues. Germline assignment: CDR1 SGHNT and CDR2 YYREEE (reference sequence). Germline trimming cut 4 bases from V and 1 base from J; bases unmatched to any gene: 6. For the CDR3, the DNA is TGTGCCAGCAGCGAGAGACAGGGGGGGTCCTACAATGAGCAGTTCTTC. It codes for CASSERQGGSYNEQFF.

The V gene is TRBV5-5, the J gene TRBJ2-2; weak D call: TRBD1 (5 bases). Germline V lookup: CDR1 SGHKS, CDR2 YYEKEE (reference sequence). This CDR3 spans 15 amino acids. V was cut by 2 bases and J by 7 bases, with 15 bases left in between. The CDR3 DNA reads as TGTGCCAGCAGCTTTTCCAGGGTTCAAGGCGGGGAGCTGTTTTTT. Translated: CASSFSRVQGGELFF.

This sequence joins TRBV19 and TRBJ1-5; a possible D gene is TRBD1 (5 bases). V lost 4 bases and J lost 5, with 9 bases in between. CDR1 LNHDA and CDR2 SQIVND come from the germline V gene (reference sequence). The CDR3 runs to 13 residues. The CDR3 DNA sequence: TGTGCCAGTAGTAGCAGGGCCGATCAGCCCCAGCATTTT. It codes for CASSSRADQPQHF.

This clone has just a few counts. The chain couples TRBV11-2 to TRBJ2-5, with TRBD2 matching 11 bases. CDR3 length: 15 amino acids. The germline CDR1 and CDR2 sequences are SGHAT and FQNNGV. The ends lost 5 bases at V and 4 bases at J; junction bases unmatched: 6. CDR3 in amino acids: CASSRAGTSGETQYF. CDR3 DNA: TGTGCCAGCAGCCGCGCCGGGACTAGCGGAGAGACCCAGTACTTC.

This clone was counted between two and nine times. J is TRBJ2-7 and V is TRBV10-1; 9 bases line up with TRBD1. V gave up 5 bases and J gave up 7 bases; unmatched junction bases: 9. Germline-derived CDR1 and CDR2 are WNHNN and SYGVQD (reference sequence). CDR3 length: 14 residues. CDR3 sequence (DNA): TGCGCCAGCAGTTCGGGACAGGGACTATCTGAGCAGTACTTC. This sequence encodes CASSSGQGLSEQYF.

The genes are TRBV3-1 (or the pseudogene TRBV3-2) and TRBJ2-3, with D hard to call. In germline, CDR1 is LGHDT, CDR2 YNNKEL (reference sequence). The CDR3 is 13 amino acids. V was clipped by 0 bases and J by 8 bases, with 9 bases between them. This chain's CDR3 is CASSQDMLGTQYF. The CDR3 DNA is TGTGCCAGCAGCCAAGACATGCTGGGTACGCAGTATTTT.

The chain recombines TRBV9 with TRBJ2-1, with 7 bases aligning to TRBD1. There are 13 residues in the CDR3. The ends lost 6 bases at V and 8 bases at J; junction bases unmatched: 8. The V gene's germline CDR1 is SGDLS and CDR2 YYNGEE. CDR3 DNA sequence: TGTGCCAGCACCTTAGGGGGCAGCGATGAGCAGTTCTTC. It is translated as CASTLGGSDEQFF.

CDR3 DNA: TGTGCCAGCAGCTTAGCTGGGGCCAACGTCCTGACTTTC. Its translation: CASSLAGANVLTF. The rearrangement joins TRBV7-9 to TRBJ2-6, with D unclear. Germline V gives CDR1 SEHNR, CDR2 FQNEAQ (reference sequence). Trimming took 0 bases from V and 3 from J, leaving 0 bases between them. The CDR3 is made up of 13 amino acids.

The J gene is TRBJ1-2, the V gene TRBV3-1 (or the pseudogene TRBV3-2); D possibly corresponds to TRBD1 (6 bases). Germline loops: CDR1 LGHDT, CDR2 YNNKEL (reference sequence). The CDR3 has 15 residues. The V end was cut by 4 bases, the J end by 0 bases, with 12 bases between. CDR3 loop: CASSPQGQANYGYTF. The CDR3 DNA follows: TGTGCCAGCAGCCCACAGGGCCAGGCTAACTATGGCTACACCTTC.

This sequence joins TRBV3-1 (or the pseudogene TRBV3-2) and TRBJ1-3; D remains ambiguous. V lost 1 base, J lost 4 bases, and 8 bases lay in between. The CDR3 is made up of 14 amino acids. Germline CDR1 LGHDT, CDR2 YNNKEL (reference sequence). The CDR3, as DNA: TGTGCCAGCAGCCAAGCGGGTTCCGGAAACACCATATATTTT. This codes for CASSQAGSGNTIYF.

The V and J genes are TRBV2 and TRBJ2-7, with 8 positions matching TRBD1. CDR1 SNHLY and CDR2 FYNNEI come from the germline V gene. The CDR3 contains 13 residues. The V gene end was trimmed by 7 bases and the J gene end by 6 bases; junction bases not matched to a gene: 8. The DNA of the CDR3 is TGTGCCAGCACCGCCCAGGGGGCGGGCGAGCAGTACTTC. Protein sequence: CASTAQGAGEQYF.

This chain links TRBV10-1 with TRBJ1-1; D gene unclear. The germline CDR1 and CDR2 sequences are WNHNN and SYGVQD (reference sequence). The CDR3 sequence is 14 residues long. V dropped 2 bases and J dropped 1 base, with 8 bases sitting between them. The CDR3 here is CASSEKAENTEAFF. The CDR3 DNA is TGCGCCAGCAGTGAGAAGGCGGAGAACACTGAAGCTTTCTTT.

The count of this clone is one. The chain carries TRBV19 and TRBJ1-2, with D possibly matching TRBD1 (6 bases). The CDR3 runs to 14 residues. V lost 2 bases and J lost 7, with 14 bases in between. CDR1 LNHDA and CDR2 SQIVND come from the germline V gene (reference sequence). CDR3 region: CASSIWGALIGYTF. The CDR3 region has the DNA TGTGCCAGTAGTATATGGGGGGCGCTTATTGGCTACACCTTC. Full variable domain (rest looked up from reference TRBV19 and TRBJ1-2): DGGITQSPKYLFRKEGQNVTLSCEQNLNHDAMYWYRQDPGQGLRLIYYSQIVNDFQKGDIAEGYSVSREKKESFPLTVTSAQKNPTAFYLCASSIWGALIGYTFGSGTRLTVV.